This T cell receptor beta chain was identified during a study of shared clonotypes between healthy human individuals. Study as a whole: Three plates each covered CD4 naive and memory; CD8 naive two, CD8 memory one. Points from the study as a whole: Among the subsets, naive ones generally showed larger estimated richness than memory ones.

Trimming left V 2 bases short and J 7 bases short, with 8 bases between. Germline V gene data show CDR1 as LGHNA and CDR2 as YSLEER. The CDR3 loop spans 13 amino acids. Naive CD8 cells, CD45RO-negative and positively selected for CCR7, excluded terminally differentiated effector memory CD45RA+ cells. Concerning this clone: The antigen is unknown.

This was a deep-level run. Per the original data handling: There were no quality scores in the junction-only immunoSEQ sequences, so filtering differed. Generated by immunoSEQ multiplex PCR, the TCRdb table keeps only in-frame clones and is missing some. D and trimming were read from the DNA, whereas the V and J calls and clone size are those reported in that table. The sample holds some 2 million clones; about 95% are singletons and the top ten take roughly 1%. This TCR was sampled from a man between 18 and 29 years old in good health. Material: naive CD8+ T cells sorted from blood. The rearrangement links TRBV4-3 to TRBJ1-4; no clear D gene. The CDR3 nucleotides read TGCGCCAGCAGCCAACAGCGATCTGAAAAACTGTTTTTT. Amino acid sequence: CASSQQRSEKLFF.